This T cell receptor (beta chain) was observed in a study of T cells in Graves' hyperthyroidism and ophthalmopathy. J gave up 4 bases and V 0 bases, and 5 bases lay outside the gene matches. The germline V gene encodes CDR1 SGDLS and CDR2 YYNGEE. The CDR3 is 15 amino acids. Amplification targeted TCR beta CDR3 regions from RNA transcripts. HTBI primers drove first-round RT-PCR of the TCR CDR3. TCRdb itself ran the multiplex PCR reads through MiXCR, one entry per CDR3 protein. The table lists roughly 290,000 distinct CDR3 sequences, 17% of them singletons. The PBMCs were sourced from fresh peripheral blood (10 ml).

This TCR came from an older woman with Graves' ophthalmopathy. The sequenced sample was blood. The genes are TRBV9 and TRBJ2-3, with TRBD2 matching over 7 bases. The CDR3 reads CASSVGLAVPDTQYF. CDR3 nucleotides: TGTGCCAGCAGCGTAGGGCTAGCGGTGCCAGATACGCAGTATTTT.